Presented here are 32 T cell receptor beta chains from one specimen sequenced in a study of identical twins. TCRdb re-derived calls from the 5' RACE reads in MiXCR, one entry per CDR3 protein. The sample lists 700,000 to 950,000 distinct CDR3 sequences; about 12% were seen once. The same sample was also used in a study of yellow fever vaccine responses in identical twins.

Sequencing was done on a sample of PBMCs. The receptors were gathered from a woman younger than 35 in good health.

This chain uses TRBV25-1 with TRBJ1-2; D might be TRBD1 (6 bases). V shed 8 bases and J shed 4 bases, with 17 bases lying between them. Germline V gene sequence: CDR1 MGHDK, CDR2 SYGVNS. The CDR3 consists of 14 residues. The CDR3 sequence: CASSRGKGAYGYTF. DNA for the CDR3: TGTGCCAGCTCTAGGGGGAAGGGTGCCTATGGCTACACCTTC.

This clonotype has more than one count but fewer than ten. This chain joins TRBV3-1 and TRBJ2-1; TRBD2 aligns across 8 bases. V shed 5 bases, J shed 0 bases, and the junction held 6 bases outside the gene matches. The CDR3 runs to 16 residues. CDR1 and CDR2 from the germline V gene are LGHDT and YNNKEL (reference sequence). The CDR3 here is CASSGLSGGSYNEQFF. CDR3 coding DNA: TGTGCCAGCAGCGGACTCAGCGGGGGCTCCTACAATGAGCAGTTCTTC.

This clonotype appeared many times. The genes are TRBV28 and TRBJ2-5, with 7 bases lining up with TRBD2. Germline CDR1 is MDHEN and CDR2 is SYDVKM. With 6 bases clipped from V and 1 base from J, the junction kept 8 bases outside the gene matches. This CDR3 spans 15 amino acids. The CDR3 protein is CASSPEVAGQETQYF. In DNA form, the CDR3 reads TGTGCCAGCAGCCCGGAGGTAGCGGGCCAAGAGACCCAGTACTTC.

The chain uses TRBV20-1 and TRBJ2-3; no clear D gene. This CDR3 is 13 amino acids long. Trimming pared 3 bases from V and 0 bases from J, leaving 7 bases between. CDR1 and CDR2 (germline): DFQATT, SNEGSKA (reference sequence). The CDR3 sequence: CSASGASTDTQYF. CDR3 bases: TGCAGTGCTAGCGGAGCCAGCACAGATACGCAGTATTTT.

The table lists this clonotype with a few counts. This sequence joins TRBV20-1 and TRBJ2-3; no clear D gene. V lost 6 bases, J lost 2 bases, and 9 bases lay in between. CDR1 is DFQATT and CDR2 is SNEGSKA in the germline V gene (reference sequence). This CDR3 comprises 12 residues. The CDR3 coding sequence is TGCAGTGCACAACGAAACACAGATACGCAGTATTTT. This translates into CSAQRNTDTQYF.

Written as DNA, the CDR3 is TGTGCCAGCAGTGATAGGACCCTAAACACCGGGGAGCTGTTTTTT. Translated: CASSDRTLNTGELFF. The chain couples TRBV2 to TRBJ2-2; no firm D call. The V end was cut by 3 bases, the J end by 2 bases, with 10 bases between. Germline lookup yields CDR1 SNHLY and CDR2 FYNNEI. CDR3 length: 15 amino acids. Full variable domain (rest looked up from reference TRBV2 and TRBJ2-2): EPEVTQTPSHQVTQMGQEVILRCVPISNHLYFYWYRQILGQKVEFLVSFYNNEISEKSEIFDDQFSVERPDGSNFTLKIRSTKLEDSAMYFCASSDRTLNTGELFFGEGSRLTVL.

This clonotype was counted only a few times. The genes are TRBV6-5 and TRBJ2-3, with TRBD2 as a possible D gene (5 bases). The length of the CDR3 is 12 residues. Trimming removed 10 bases from V and 3 bases from J, with 11 bases in between. From germline, CDR1 is MNHEY and CDR2 SVGAGI. CDR3 region: CATEDVTDTQYF. The CDR3 bases are TGTGCCACGGAGGATGTAACAGATACGCAGTATTTT.

Ten or more counts support this clonotype. This chain connects TRBV5-1 to TRBJ2-3; tentative D call: TRBD1 (7 bases). Looked up from germline, CDR1 is SGHRS and CDR2 is YFSETQ. CDR3 size: 19 residues. Between the trimmed V and J ends, which lost 0 bases and 2 bases, there was a span of 22 bases. CDR3 sequence: CASSLAGGHGGATTDTQYF. The CDR3 region has the DNA TGCGCCAGCAGCTTGGCAGGGGGTCATGGAGGGGCCACCACAGATACGCAGTATTTT.

This clonotype was detected a few times. This chain joins TRBV28 and TRBJ2-7; TRBD2 is a possible D gene (5 bases). V was shortened by 3 bases and J by 5 bases, with 20 bases between the two germline ends. This CDR3 region has 16 residues. The germline CDR1 and CDR2 sequences are MDHEN and SYDVKM. The CDR3: CASSFPSRSGVHEQYV. As DNA, the CDR3 is TGTGCCAGCAGTTTTCCCTCCCGGTCCGGGGTCCACGAGCAGTACGTC.

The chain uses TRBV5-1 and TRBJ2-7, with TRBD1 matching 10 bases. The J segment lost 5 bases and the V segment lost 3 bases, leaving 5 bases of the junction unmatched. This CDR3 spans 14 amino acids. Looked up from germline, CDR1 is SGHRS and CDR2 is YFSETQ. CDR3 coding DNA: TGCGCCAGCAGCTACTCCGGGACAGGGGACGAGCAGTACGTC. This translates into CASSYSGTGDEQYV.

This clonotype was detected only a few times. This rearrangement joins TRBV7-9 to TRBJ2-1; D uncertain. Germline lookup yields CDR1 SEHNR and CDR2 FQNEAQ (reference sequence). Trimming took 3 bases from V and 12 from J, leaving 9 bases between them. The CDR3 length is 11 residues. The CDR3 loop reads CASSFGIVQFF. Written as DNA, the CDR3 is TGTGCCAGCAGCTTCGGAATAGTGCAGTTCTTC.

In its sample, this clonotype was seen many times. This sequence joins TRBV11-3 and TRBJ2-3, with D perhaps matching TRBD1 (5 bases). The CDR3 runs 17 residues. V lost 1 base and J 2 bases, leaving 16 bases between the germline ends. Germline V gives CDR1 SGHNT, CDR2 YENEEA. For the CDR3, the DNA is TGTGCCAGCAGCTTAGGTATTTGGGGCAACCACACAGATACGCAGTATTTT. Translating gives CASSLGIWGNHTDTQYF.

This clonotype was observed a few times. The chain has TRBV20-1 and TRBJ1-5, with 9 bases aligning to TRBD1. The trim removed 5 bases at V and 5 bases at J, leaving 10 bases unmatched. Germline lookup yields CDR1 DFQATT and CDR2 SNEGSKA (reference sequence). The CDR3 runs 15 residues. CDR3 sequence: CSAHNTQGADQPQHF. CDR3 in DNA: TGCAGTGCTCACAACACACAGGGGGCGGATCAGCCCCAGCATTTT.

This clonotype occurred many times. This sequence joins TRBV6-5 and TRBJ1-1; no reliable D call. The CDR3 consists of 14 residues. V was clipped by 2 bases and J by 0 bases, with 7 bases between them. The germline V gene encodes CDR1 MNHEY and CDR2 SVGAGI. The CDR3 DNA follows: TGTGCCAGCAGTTACGATTACCTGAACACTGAAGCTTTCTTT. As protein: CASSYDYLNTEAFF.

This clonotype occurred a few times. The chain recombines TRBV7-2 with TRBJ2-2, with D perhaps TRBD1 (6 bases). CDR3 length equals 15 residues. Germline V gene data show CDR1 as SGHTA and CDR2 as FQGNSA. Trimming took off 1 base at V and 6 bases at J, with 12 bases between the two ends. In nucleotides, the CDR3 is TGTGCCAGCAGCTTAGGGGGGCCAGCCTCCGGGGAGCTGTTTTTT. Its translation is CASSLGGPASGELFF.

The chain combines TRBV21-1 with TRBJ2-7; the table's D call, TRBD2, has no DNA check behind it. TRBV21-1 is a pseudogene locus. The CDR3 contains 19 residues. The CDR3 sequence is CASSKESRHRPAGSYEQYV. The CDR3 DNA reads as TGTGCCAGCAGCAAAGAGAGTCGGCACCGGCCCGCCGGGTCCTACGAGCAGTACGTC.

This clonotype was counted at least ten times. The chain uses TRBV5-1 and TRBJ2-1; TRBD2 matches at 13 bases. This CDR3 is built from 14 residues. Germline CDR1 reads SGHRS; CDR2 reads YFSETQ. V shed 3 bases, J shed 8 bases, and the junction held 2 bases outside the gene matches. CDR3 residues: CASSSGLAGHEQFF. The CDR3 DNA is TGCGCCAGCAGCTCGGGACTAGCGGGGCATGAGCAGTTCTTC.

This clonotype was seen a few times. The chain has TRBV12-3 or TRBV12-4 and TRBJ2-5, with no clear D. Trimming took off 8 bases at V and 0 bases at J, with 22 bases between the two ends. The CDR3 consists of 17 residues. The CDR3 region has the DNA TGTGCCAGCCCACCTCGCACATCTGTCAGGTACCAAGAGACCCAGTACTTC. It yields the protein CASPPRTSVRYQETQYF.

This clonotype was recorded many times. The chain uses TRBV7-8 and TRBJ2-2; D tentatively reads TRBD1 or TRBD2 (6 bases each). Germline values: CDR1 SGHVS, CDR2 FQNEAQ. The V and J ends lost 4 bases and 6 bases respectively, with 15 bases between them. This CDR3 region has 15 residues. Here the CDR3 DNA reads TGTGCCAGCAGCTGGGGGGCCCTAGCTCCCGGGGAGCTGTTTTTT. Translating it yields CASSWGALAPGELFF.

This clonotype was counted between two and nine times. The rearrangement links TRBV20-1 to TRBJ2-5; 11 bases are a match to TRBD2. The germline gives CDR1 DFQATT, CDR2 SNEGSKA (reference sequence). The V gene end was trimmed by 6 bases and the J gene end by 1 base; junction bases not matched to a gene: 10. The CDR3 totals 16 residues. The CDR3 nucleotides read TGCAGTGCGATGGGGACTAGCGGAACCACCCAAGAGACCCAGTACTTC. The encoded protein is CSAMGTSGTTQETQYF.

This clonotype was picked up a small number of times. The rearrangement uses TRBV12-3 or TRBV12-4 and TRBJ1-5, with 8 bases matching TRBD1. There are 14 residues in the CDR3. J lost 3 bases, V lost 6 bases, and 4 bases had no gene match. The CDR3 loop is CASRGDRTNQPQHF. The CDR3, as DNA: TGTGCCAGCAGGGGGGACAGGACCAATCAGCCCCAGCATTTT.

This clonotype was seen many times. An end of the junction does not agree with germline; a read error may underlie this. The chain uses TRBV12-3 or TRBV12-4 and TRBJ1-1; D call uncertain. CDR3 size: 15 residues. CDR3 in DNA: TGCGCCAGCAGCTTGGAGGCGGGTCGGGACACTGAAGCTTTCTTT. Its protein is CASSLEAGRDTEAFF.

With regard to this clonotype: Being one base from a much bigger clone, this may be a read error. The rearrangement uses TRBV10-1 and TRBJ2-1; D perhaps matches TRBD2 (7 bases). Germline V gene sequence: CDR1 WNHNN, CDR2 SYGVQD (reference sequence). V lost 4 bases and J lost 10, with 20 bases in between. The CDR3 is 15 amino acids. CDR3 in amino acids: CASSGSGGVPSEQFF. For the CDR3, the DNA is TGCGCCAGCAGTGGGTCGGGGGGCGTACCCTCCGAGCAGTTCTTC.

The V call is TRBV20-1, the J call TRBJ1-1; D is unresolved. Germline lookup yields CDR1 DFQATT and CDR2 SNEGSKA (reference sequence). With 6 bases removed from V and 0 bases from J, the gap between germline ends came to 5 bases. The CDR3 contains 11 residues. Written as DNA, the CDR3 is TGCAGTGCCAAACTGAACACTGAAGCTTTCTTT. Translation: CSAKLNTEAFF.

The chain has TRBV4-1 and TRBJ2-2; unclear D gene. Trimming removed 1 base at V and 4 bases at J, with 10 bases between. This CDR3 has 15 residues. Germline lookup yields CDR1 MGHRA and CDR2 YSYEKL. The CDR3 region is CASSQGTLGTGELFF. CDR3 nucleotide sequence: TGCGCCAGCAGCCAAGGGACCCTGGGCACCGGGGAGCTGTTTTTT.

This clonotype was seen ten or more times. The chain links TRBV15 to TRBJ2-2, with 7 positions matching TRBD2. With 8 bases clipped from V and 0 bases from J, the junction kept 9 bases outside the gene matches. The length of the CDR3 is 16 residues. The V gene's germline CDR1 is LNHNV and CDR2 YYDKDF (reference sequence). The CDR3 nucleotides read TGTGCCACCTCCAGCGGGATGATCGCGAACACCGGGGAGCTGTTTTTT. This encodes CATSSGMIANTGELFF. The variable domain in full, completed from reference TRBV15 and TRBJ2-2, reads DAMVIQNPRYQVTQFGKPVTLSCSQTLNHNVMYWYQQKSSQAPKLLFHYYDKDFNNEADTPDNFQSRRPNTSFCFLDIRSPGLGDTAMYLCATSSGMIANTGELFFGEGSRLTVL.

This chain connects TRBV5-1 to TRBJ2-1; D tentatively fits TRBD1 or TRBD2 (5 bases each). Germline V gives CDR1 SGHRS, CDR2 YFSETQ. Deletions cut 3 bases from V and 2 bases from J, with 18 bases between. This CDR3 is built from 17 residues. The CDR3 DNA sequence: TGCGCCAGCAGCTCCGAGGGGTCCGGGGCTACCTACAATGAGCAGTTCTTC. Its protein product is CASSSEGSGATYNEQFF.

The gene calls are TRBV6-5 and TRBJ2-1; 9 positions match TRBD2. This CDR3 is 16 amino acids long. With V trimmed by 0 bases and J by 7 bases, 7 bases remained unmatched. Germline V lookup: CDR1 MNHEY, CDR2 SVGAGI. In nucleotides, the CDR3 is TGTGCCAGCAGTTACTCAGGGCGGGGGGGCTTGAATGAGCAGTTCTTC. This sequence encodes CASSYSGRGGLNEQFF.

This clonotype occurred many times. Here the CDR3 reads CASSGRGQSNQPQHF. The CDR3 DNA reads as TGTGCCAGCAGTGGCAGGGGGCAGAGCAATCAGCCCCAGCATTTT. The chain links TRBV25-1 to TRBJ1-5; 8 bases are shared with TRBD1. CDR1 and CDR2 (germline): MGHDK, SYGVNS. After removal of 4 bases from V and 1 base from J, the junction contained 3 bases not matched to a gene. This CDR3 is built from 15 residues.

The genes are TRBV3-1 and TRBJ2-7, with D unclear. Germline V gene sequence: CDR1 LGHDT, CDR2 YNNKEL (reference sequence). The length of the CDR3 is 13 residues. V dropped 4 bases and J dropped 2 bases, with 9 bases sitting between them. The CDR3 loop reads CASSRLGTYEQYF. The CDR3 DNA follows: TGTGCCAGCAGCCGGTTGGGGACCTACGAGCAGTACTTC.

This clonotype has only a few counts. The gene calls are TRBV10-3 and TRBJ2-1; D uncertain. There are 12 residues in the CDR3. The germline V gene has CDR1 ENHRY and CDR2 SYGVKD. Trimming removed 3 bases at V and 7 bases at J, with 7 bases between. The CDR3 region is CAISEGANEQFF. CDR3 in DNA: TGTGCCATCAGTGAAGGTGCTAATGAGCAGTTCTTC.

V gene TRBV6-5 combines with J gene TRBJ2-1; 7 nucleotides line up with TRBD2. V was pared by 1 base and J by 4 bases, with 10 bases of the junction left unmatched. CDR1 and CDR2 (germline): MNHEY, SVGAGI. The CDR3 is 17 residues long. CDR3 DNA: TGTGCCAGCAGTTACTACTCCCCAGCGGGGTCGTACAATGAGCAGTTCTTC. Protein: CASSYYSPAGSYNEQFF.